These 6 T cell receptor beta chains came from one sample sequenced in a study of tissue T cells after allogeneic stem cell transplantation. TCRdb's copy holds only in-frame clones and misses some; the assay was immunoSEQ multiplex PCR. The table has 28,000 or so clones, about 90% seen once; the top ten hold about 2%. The source was blood, collected before transplantation. These receptors all come from a male donor at least 60 years old who later had graft-versus-host disease after an allogeneic stem cell transplant.

The V and J genes are TRBV18 and TRBJ2-7; 15 bases agree with TRBD2. Looked up from germline, CDR1 is KGHSH and CDR2 is LQKENI. The CDR3 is 15 amino acids. V lost 5 bases to trimming and J lost 3 bases; unmatched junction nucleotides: 2. Here the CDR3 reads CASSSGLAGGYEQYF. The CDR3 nucleotides are TGTGCCAGCTCATCGGGACTAGCGGGAGGCTACGAGCAGTACTTC. Based on the CDR3 plus reference TRBV18 and TRBJ2-7, the full variable domain is NAGVMQNPRHLVRRRGQEARLRCSPMKGHSHVYWYRQLPEEGLKFMVYLQKENIIDESGMPKERFSAEFPKEGPSILRIQQVVRGDSAAYFCASSSGLAGGYEQYFGPGTRLTVT.

This chain uses TRBV6-2 or TRBV6-3 with TRBJ2-5, with D perhaps matching TRBD1 (6 bases). This CDR3 is built from 17 residues. Trimming pared 6 bases from V and 4 bases from J, leaving 24 bases between. CDR1 MNHEY and CDR2 SVGEGT come from the germline V gene. The CDR3 DNA is TGTGCCAGCAGCCCAGGAAACAGGGCTAGCTTCGGAGAGACCCAGTACTTC. It translates to CASSPGNRASFGETQYF.

The sample holds a few counts of this clone. The chain combines TRBV25-1 with TRBJ1-6; D unresolved. The germline V and J ends were trimmed by 5 bases and 7 bases, with 9 bases remaining between them. The CDR3 is made up of 13 amino acids. Looked up from germline, CDR1 is MGHDK and CDR2 is SYGVNS. CDR3 coding DNA: TGTGCCAGCAGTTTTAACCAGAATTCACCCCTCCACTTT. Protein sequence: CASSFNQNSPLHF.

The V call is TRBV15, the J call TRBJ1-5; 8 bases align to TRBD1. In germline, CDR1 is LNHNV, CDR2 YYDKDF (reference sequence). The J segment lost 6 bases and the V segment lost 0 bases, leaving 4 bases of the junction unmatched. The CDR3 length is 15 residues. The CDR3 spells CATSRDPGGRQPQHF. CDR3 nucleotides: TGTGCCACCAGCAGAGATCCAGGGGGCCGTCAGCCCCAGCATTTT. Combining the CDR3 with reference TRBV15 and TRBJ1-5 gives the whole variable domain DAMVIQNPRYQVTQFGKPVTLSCSQTLNHNVMYWYQQKSSQAPKLLFHYYDKDFNNEADTPDNFQSRRPNTSFCFLDIRSPGLGDTAMYLCATSRDPGGRQPQHFGDGTRLSIL.

This sequence joins TRBV5-4 and TRBJ1-1; D remains unclear. This CDR3 comprises 15 residues. Trimming left V 0 bases short and J 2 bases short, with 11 bases between. Germline V lookup: CDR1 SGHNT, CDR2 YYREEE (reference sequence). CDR3 sequence (DNA): TGTGCCAGCAGCTTGGTAGGGCAGATAAACACTGAAGCTTTCTTT. Protein product: CASSLVGQINTEAFF.

This chain links TRBV29-1 with TRBJ2-1; TRBD2 matches at 7 bases. Germline loops: CDR1 SQVTM, CDR2 ANQGSEA. The ends lost 7 bases at V and 4 bases at J; junction bases unmatched: 13. The CDR3 consists of 15 residues. As DNA, the CDR3 is TGCAGCGGGGAGGGTGCGGGAGTAAATTACAATGAGCAGTTCTTC. Amino acid sequence: CSGEGAGVNYNEQFF.